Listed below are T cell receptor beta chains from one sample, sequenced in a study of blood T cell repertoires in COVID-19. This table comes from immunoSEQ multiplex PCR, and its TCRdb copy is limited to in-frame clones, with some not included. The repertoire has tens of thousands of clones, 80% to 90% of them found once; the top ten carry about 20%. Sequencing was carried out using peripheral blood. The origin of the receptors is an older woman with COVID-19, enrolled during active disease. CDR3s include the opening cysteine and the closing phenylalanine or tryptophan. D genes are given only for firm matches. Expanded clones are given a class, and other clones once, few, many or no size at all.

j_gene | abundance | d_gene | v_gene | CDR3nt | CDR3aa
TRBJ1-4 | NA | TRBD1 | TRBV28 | TGTGCCAGCAGTTACCGTCAACAGGGGGGTGGTGAAAAACTGTTTTTT | CASSYRQQGGGEKLFF
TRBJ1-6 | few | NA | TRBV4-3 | TGCGCCAGCAGCCAAGTCCCCGGGGGAAATTCACCCCTCCACTTT | CASSQVPGGNSPLHF
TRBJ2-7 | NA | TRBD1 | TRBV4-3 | TGCGCCAGCAGCCGAGAATCGACAGGGGTTTTCCACGAGCAGTACTTC | CASSRESTGVFHEQYF
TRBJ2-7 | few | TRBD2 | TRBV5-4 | TGTGCCAGCAGCTTCGGGACTACGACCAACGAGCAGTACTTC | CASSFGTTTNEQYF
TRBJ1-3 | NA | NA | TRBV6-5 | TGTGCCAGCAGCAGAGGACTACACTCTGGAAACACCATATATTTT | CASSRGLHSGNTIYF
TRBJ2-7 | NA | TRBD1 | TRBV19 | TGTGCCAGTAGTATACAGGGGGCTAGCTCCTACGAGCAGTACTTC | CASSIQGASSYEQYF
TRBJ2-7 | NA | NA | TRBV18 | TGTGCCAGCTCAGAGTACGGTTTAGAGCAGTACTTC | CASSEYGLEQYF
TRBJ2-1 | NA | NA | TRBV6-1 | TGTGCCAGCAGTGGAGTGGGTCACAGAAAATACAATGAGCAGTTCTTC | CASSGVGHRKYNEQFF
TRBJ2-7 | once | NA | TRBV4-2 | TGTGCCAGCAACCCAACAGGGTTGACCTACGAGCAGTACTTC | CASNPTGLTYEQYF
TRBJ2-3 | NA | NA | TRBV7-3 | TGTGCCAGCAGCCCTGGCCAGACAGATACGCAGTATTTT | CASSPGQTDTQYF
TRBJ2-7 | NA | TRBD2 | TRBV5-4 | TGTGCCAGCAGCTCACCTCCCCCGGGACTAGGAGCCTACGAGCAGTACTTC | CASSSPPPGLGAYEQYF
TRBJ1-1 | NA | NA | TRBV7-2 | TGTGCCAGCAGGCGGGGCACTGAAGCTTTCTTT | CASRRGTEAFF
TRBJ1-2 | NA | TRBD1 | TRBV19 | TGTGCCAGTACTACCGGGACAGCCTTCTATGGCTACACCTTC | CASTTGTAFYGYTF
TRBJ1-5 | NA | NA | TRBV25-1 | TGTGCCAGCAATAGGGGGGGGCTAAATCAGCCCCAGCATTTT | CASNRGGLNQPQHF
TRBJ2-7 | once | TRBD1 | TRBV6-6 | TGTGCCAGCAGTCCCTTGGGGACAGGGGTCACCTACGAGCAGTACTTC | CASSPLGTGVTYEQYF
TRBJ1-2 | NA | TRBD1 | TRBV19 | TGTGCCAGTAGTAGGACAGGGAACGAGAACTATGGCTACACCTTC | CASSRTGNENYGYTF
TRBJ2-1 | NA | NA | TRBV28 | TGTGCCAGCAGGGACCCCGACAGACACAATGAGCAGTTCTTC | CASRDPDRHNEQFF
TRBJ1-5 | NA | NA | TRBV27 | TGTGCCAGCAGCTCCGGACAGCTCAATCAGCCCCAGCATTTT | CASSSGQLNQPQHF
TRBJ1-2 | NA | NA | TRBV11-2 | TGTGCCAGCAGCCTAATCCGTCAGGACTATGGCTACACCTTC | CASSLIRQDYGYTF
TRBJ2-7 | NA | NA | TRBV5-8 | TGTGCCAGCAGCTGGAAGTGGCCTGACAGCCGCTCCTACGAGCAGTACTTC | CASSWKWPDSRSYEQYF
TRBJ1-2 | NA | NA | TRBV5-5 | TGTGCCAGCAGCTTGGTAGTGCGGGGCTACACCTTC | CASSLVVRGYTF
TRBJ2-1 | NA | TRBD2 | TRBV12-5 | TGTGCTAGTGGACCAGCGGGACCGGCGGGGGAGCAGTTCTTC | CASGPAGPAGEQFF
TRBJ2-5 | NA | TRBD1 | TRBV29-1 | TGCAGCGTTGTTCCTACAGGGGGCCAAGAGACCCAGTACTTC | CSVVPTGGQETQYF
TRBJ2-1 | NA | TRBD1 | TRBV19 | TGTGCCAGTAGTATAGCCCTCCGGACAGGGCATCCTGAGCAGTTCTTC | CASSIALRTGHPEQFF
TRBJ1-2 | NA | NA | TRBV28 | TGTGCCAGCAGTTTAGGGGGGGAAGGGTATGGCTACACCTTC | CASSLGGEGYGYTF
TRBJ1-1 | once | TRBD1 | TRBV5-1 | TGCGCCAGCAGCTTGAGTACGGGACAGGGCCCTGAAGCTTTCTTT | CASSLSTGQGPEAFF
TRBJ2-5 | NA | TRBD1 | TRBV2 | TGTGCCAGCACTCCCGGGACAGTTTTTGGGGAGACCCAGTACTTC | CASTPGTVFGETQYF
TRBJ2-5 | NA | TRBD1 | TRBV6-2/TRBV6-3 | TGTGCCAGCACCCCCCGCTGGGGCAGGGGGTTCGGAGAGACCCAGTACTTC | CASTPRWGRGFGETQYF
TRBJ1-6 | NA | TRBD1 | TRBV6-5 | TGTGCCACCGGGACAGGGAATTCACCCCTCCACTTT | CATGTGNSPLHF
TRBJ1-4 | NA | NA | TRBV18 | TGTGCCAGCTCACCGACAGGATATAATGAAAAACTGTTTTTT | CASSPTGYNEKLFF